This T cell receptor (beta chain) originates from a study of blood T cell repertoires in COVID-19. Measured with immunoSEQ multiplex PCR; TCRdb has only the in-frame clones, and not every one. The sample lists some 210,000 clones, about 89% occurring once. CDR1 is SGHRS and CDR2 is YFSETQ in the germline V gene. Losses at the gene ends were 0 bases for V and 2 bases for J; bases not matched to a gene: 2. This CDR3 is built from 15 residues. The chain joins TRBV5-1 to TRBJ2-7, with 10 positions matching TRBD2. The source is a man between 60 and 70 years old who had recovered from COVID-19. Sequencing was done on a sample of peripheral blood. The DNA for the CDR3 is TGCGCCAGCAGCTTGGGAGGGACTAGCGCCTACGAGCAGTACTTC. Its protein is CASSLGGTSAYEQYF.